This entry lists 30 T cell receptor beta chains sequenced from one sample in a study of shared clonotypes between healthy human individuals. The protocol was immunoSEQ multiplex PCR, while the TCRdb copy is restricted to in-frame clones and leaves out a portion. The sample lists millions of clones, more than 85% occurring once. Naivety among CD8 cells was defined by CD45RO negativity and positive CCR7 selection, thereby excluding terminally differentiated effector memory CD45RA+ cells. Sequences were obtained from naive CD8+ T cells from PBMCs. Receptors were obtained from a man between 18 and 35 years old in good health. Some clones in this sample may be carry-over from other donors' samples.

Only one count was recorded for this clone. This chain connects TRBV5-4 to TRBJ2-7; D gene unclear. The V end lost 3 bases, the J end lost 1 base, and 17 bases lay between the germline ends. The CDR3 sequence is 16 residues long. Germline V lookup: CDR1 SGHNT, CDR2 YYREEE (reference sequence). The CDR3 sequence: CASSYNLGLDSYEQYF. The CDR3 DNA follows: TGTGCCAGCAGCTATAATCTGGGCCTCGATTCCTACGAGCAGTACTTC.

The chain's CDR3 is CSVAGISRNTGELFF. CDR3 DNA: TGCAGCGTTGCGGGGATCAGTAGGAACACCGGGGAGCTGTTTTTT. The chain carries TRBV29-1 and TRBJ2-2; TRBD2 is a possible D gene (5 bases). The germline gives CDR1 SQVTM, CDR2 ANQGSEA. Trimming pared 4 bases from V and 1 base from J, leaving 13 bases between. The length of the CDR3 is 15 residues.

This clone was observed a single time. This chain connects TRBV28 to TRBJ1-2, with a tentative D call TRBD1 (6 bases). CDR3 length: 16 residues. CDR1 is MDHEN, CDR2 SYDVKM, per germline. V was cut by 1 base and J by 4 bases, with 16 bases left in between. The CDR3 region is CASSLFAGVLSYGYTF. CDR3 sequence (DNA): TGTGCCAGCAGTTTATTTGCAGGGGTACTAAGCTATGGCTACACCTTC.

The V and J genes are TRBV7-9 and TRBJ2-7; TRBD1 is a possible D gene (6 bases). Germline V gene sequence: CDR1 SEHNR, CDR2 FQNEAQ (reference sequence). Trimming shortened V by 1 base and J by 5 bases, and 12 bases separated the two germline ends. This CDR3 is 14 amino acids long. This CDR3 is CASSLDNRVNEQYF. CDR3 sequence (DNA): TGTGCCAGCAGCTTAGACAACAGGGTAAACGAGCAGTACTTC.

The chain carries TRBV5-5 and TRBJ2-7, with 7 nucleotides matching TRBD2. The CDR3 runs 15 residues. Germline V gene lookup returns CDR1 SGHKS and CDR2 YYEKEE (reference sequence). With 4 bases clipped from V and 4 bases from J, the junction kept 11 bases outside the gene matches. CDR3 nucleotides: TGTGCCAGCAGCCCCCGGGGGGACCGGGGTTACGAGCAGTACTTC. Translation gives CASSPRGDRGYEQYF.

This chain connects TRBV7-8 to TRBJ1-5; D remains ambiguous. V was pared by 1 base and J by 2 bases, with 15 bases between. Germline assignment: CDR1 SGHVS and CDR2 FQNEAQ. The CDR3 sequence is 17 residues long. The CDR3 DNA reads TGTGCCAGCAGCTTAGGTATCGGAGTCGAAGGCAATCAGCCCCAGCATTTT. Encoded protein: CASSLGIGVEGNQPQHF.

This sequence joins TRBV9 and TRBJ2-1; TRBD2 matches 10 bases. CDR3 length equals 16 residues. The junction had 9 bases not matched to a gene; V was cut back by 0 bases and J by 9 bases. CDR1 and CDR2 from the germline V gene are SGDLS and YYNGEE. The CDR3 region is CASSVAASGRASEQFF. The CDR3 nucleotides are TGTGCCAGCAGCGTAGCCGCTAGCGGGAGAGCGAGTGAGCAGTTCTTC. Full variable domain (rest looked up from reference TRBV9 and TRBJ2-1): DSGVTQTPKHLITATGQRVTLRCSPRSGDLSVYWYQQSLDQGLQFLIQYYNGEERAKGNILERFSAQQFPDLHSELNLSSLELGDSALYFCASSVAASGRASEQFFGPGTRLTVL.

The chain is built from TRBV7-8 and TRBJ2-5; no reliable D call. V was trimmed by 1 base and J by 1 base, leaving 7 bases between them. Germline values: CDR1 SGHVS, CDR2 FQNEAQ. This CDR3 spans 14 amino acids. The CDR3 sequence is CASSLDLVQETQYF. The DNA of the CDR3 is TGTGCCAGCAGCTTAGATTTGGTCCAAGAGACCCAGTACTTC.

The J gene is TRBJ2-7, the V gene TRBV27, with 11 bases aligning to TRBD1. Germline CDR1 is MNHEY and CDR2 is SMNVEV (reference sequence). J gave up 3 bases and V 7 bases, and 11 bases lay outside the gene matches. This CDR3 is 16 amino acids long. The CDR3, as DNA: TGTGCCAGCACTCCTGGCCCCGGGACAGGGGGCTACGAGCAGTACTTC. Translation: CASTPGPGTGGYEQYF.

The J gene is TRBJ2-2, the V gene TRBV5-1; tentatively, D is TRBD1 or TRBD2 (5 bases each). The CDR3 is made up of 15 amino acids. CDR1 and CDR2 (germline): SGHRS, YFSETQ. The V gene lost 6 bases and the J gene lost 0 bases, with 12 bases spanning the gap. CDR3 bases: TGCGCCAGCACCCTGGGGACCGCGAACACCGGGGAGCTGTTTTTT. This gives the protein CASTLGTANTGELFF.

The rearrangement links TRBV5-6 to TRBJ2-7, with 9 bases fitting TRBD1. After removal of 4 bases from V and 3 bases from J, the junction contained 8 bases not matched to a gene. The CDR3 covers 15 residues. Per the germline V gene, CDR1 is SGHDT and CDR2 is YYEEEE. This CDR3 is CASSRVTGGDYEQYF. The CDR3 nucleotides read TGTGCCAGCAGCCGGGTAACAGGGGGCGACTACGAGCAGTACTTC.

This sequence joins TRBV7-6 and TRBJ1-5, with D tentatively TRBD1 (5 bases). Germline CDR1 is SGHVS and CDR2 is FNYEAQ. CDR3 length equals 14 residues. Trimming removed 1 base at V and 3 bases at J, with 7 bases between. The CDR3, as DNA: TGTGCCAGCAGCTTAGGCAGGGACAATCAGCCCCAGCATTTT. Translating it yields CASSLGRDNQPQHF.

The V call is TRBV28, the J call TRBJ2-6; 9 nucleotides line up with TRBD1. CDR1 is MDHEN, CDR2 SYDVKM, per germline. V gave up 8 bases and J gave up 0 bases; unmatched junction bases: 2. This CDR3 has 15 residues. The CDR3 nucleotides are TGTGCCAGCCGGGACAGGGTCTCTGGGGCCAACGTCCTGACTTTC. Translating it yields CASRDRVSGANVLTF.

The V and J genes are TRBV7-9 and TRBJ2-7; D call uncertain. The CDR3 totals 14 residues. The V gene lost 1 base and the J gene lost 0 bases, with 7 bases spanning the gap. Germline V gives CDR1 SEHNR, CDR2 FQNEAQ (reference sequence). The CDR3 here is CASSLDMSSYEQYF. The CDR3 coding sequence is TGTGCCAGCAGCTTAGATATGAGCTCCTACGAGCAGTACTTC.

The chain combines TRBV4-1 with TRBJ1-1; D remains unclear. The CDR3 spans 12 residues. Germline values: CDR1 MGHRA, CDR2 YSYEKL. The V and J ends lost 1 base and 8 bases respectively, with 8 bases between them. CDR3 region: CASSQAGREAFF. The CDR3 DNA is TGCGCCAGCAGCCAAGCCGGGAGGGAAGCTTTCTTT.

The chain couples TRBV5-6 to TRBJ1-5; 8 bases align to TRBD1. CDR1 and CDR2 from the germline V gene are SGHDT and YYEEEE. V was clipped by 4 bases and J by 1 base; unmatched bases: 10. The CDR3 has 17 residues. CDR3 sequence reads: CASSNGQGAWSNQPQHF. In nucleotides, the CDR3 is TGTGCCAGCAGCAATGGACAGGGAGCTTGGAGCAATCAGCCCCAGCATTTT.

In regard to this clone: The sample contains more than one DNA sequence encoding this CDR3. The gene calls are TRBV7-9 and TRBJ2-7; D is unresolved. Between the trimmed V and J ends, which lost 1 base and 6 bases, there was a span of 7 bases. The CDR3 totals 12 residues. The V gene's germline CDR1 is SEHNR and CDR2 FQNEAQ (reference sequence). This CDR3 is CASSLGLGEQYF. The CDR3 region has the DNA TGTGCCAGCAGCTTAGGCCTGGGCGAGCAGTACTTC.

The genes are TRBV27 and TRBJ2-7; no definite D call. The germline V and J ends were trimmed by 3 bases and 2 bases, with 11 bases remaining between them. The CDR3 is made up of 14 amino acids. Looked up from germline, CDR1 is MNHEY and CDR2 is SMNVEV (reference sequence). CDR3 protein: CASSFVGSAYEQYF. DNA for the CDR3: TGTGCCAGCAGTTTTGTAGGGTCTGCCTACGAGCAGTACTTC.

The rearrangement uses TRBV11-2 and TRBJ2-1; TRBD2 agrees at 14 bases. There are 16 residues in the CDR3. CDR1 SGHAT and CDR2 FQNNGV come from the germline V gene. After removal of 1 base from V and 10 bases from J, the junction contained 6 bases not matched to a gene. The CDR3 nucleotides are TGTGCCAGCAGCTTAGCCCCGGGACTAGCGGGGGCCGAGCAGTTCTTC. Amino acids: CASSLAPGLAGAEQFF.

The gene calls are TRBV10-3 and TRBJ2-1, with D perhaps given as TRBD1 or TRBD2 (5 bases each). The CDR3 sequence is 15 residues long. CDR1 ENHRY and CDR2 SYGVKD come from the germline V gene. V was cut by 7 bases and J by 0 bases, with 13 bases left in between. The CDR3 region has the DNA TGTGCCATCACCCCAGGGAGAGGCTCCTACAATGAGCAGTTCTTC. Its protein product is CAITPGRGSYNEQFF.

The CDR3 bases are TGTGCCAGCAGCATGTGGGGTATCAGTCGCGAGCAGTACTTC. It is translated as CASSMWGISREQYF. The V call is TRBV21-1, the J call TRBJ2-7. TRBV21-1 is marked as a pseudogene. CDR3 length equals 14 residues.

This chain joins TRBV7-6 and TRBJ2-7; tentatively, D is TRBD1 (6 bases). From germline, CDR1 is SGHVS and CDR2 FNYEAQ. The V gene lost 8 bases and the J gene lost 5 bases, with 10 bases spanning the gap. The CDR3 loop spans 11 amino acids. CDR3 loop: CASGGFDEQYF. In DNA, the CDR3 is TGTGCCAGCGGGGGCTTCGACGAGCAGTACTTC. Based on the CDR3 plus reference TRBV7-6 and TRBJ2-7, the full variable domain is GAGVSQSPRYKVTKRGQDVALRCDPISGHVSLYWYRQALGQGPEFLTYFNYEAQQDKSGLPNDRFSAERPEGSISTLTIQRTEQRDSAMYRCASGGFDEQYFGPGTRLTVT.

J is TRBJ2-1 and V is TRBV7-6; the D gene is possibly TRBD2 (6 bases). Germline CDR1 is SGHVS and CDR2 is FNYEAQ. V lost 5 bases to trimming and J lost 3 bases, with 14 bases between them. CDR3 length: 15 residues. The CDR3: CASSPVGGNYNEQFF. DNA for the CDR3: TGTGCCAGCAGCCCAGTCGGGGGTAACTACAATGAGCAGTTCTTC.

This chain links TRBV4-3 with TRBJ2-3; 9 positions match TRBD1. V shed 0 bases and J 2 bases; nucleotides not matched to a gene: 3. Per germline, CDR1 LGHNA and CDR2 YSLEER. This CDR3 has 16 residues. The CDR3 region is CASSQDRTGVTDTQYF. CDR3 bases: TGCGCCAGCAGCCAAGATCGGACAGGGGTCACAGATACGCAGTATTTT.

The chain uses TRBV27 and TRBJ2-7; TRBD1 aligns across 9 bases. V was clipped by 2 bases and J by 4 bases; unmatched bases: 9. Germline V gene lookup returns CDR1 MNHEY and CDR2 SMNVEV (reference sequence). The CDR3 runs to 16 residues. The CDR3 sequence: CASSLGAGQGIYEQYF. As DNA, the CDR3 is TGTGCCAGCAGTTTAGGTGCGGGACAGGGAATATACGAGCAGTACTTC.

The chain links TRBV27 to TRBJ2-3, with D perhaps assigned TRBD1 or TRBD2 (5 bases each). Looked up from germline, CDR1 is MNHEY and CDR2 is SMNVEV (reference sequence). The CDR3 covers 15 residues. Trimming took off 5 bases at V and 4 bases at J, with 16 bases between the two ends. The CDR3 loop is CASSPGTHRSDTQYF. CDR3 DNA sequence: TGTGCCAGCAGTCCCGGGACCCACCGGTCAGATACGCAGTATTTT.

This clone was detected a few times. The V and J genes are TRBV5-8 and TRBJ1-5; the match to TRBD1 covers 8 bases. Looked up from germline, CDR1 is SGHTS and CDR2 is YDEGEE. The CDR3 is 17 amino acids. Germline trimming cut 4 bases from V and 4 bases from J; bases unmatched to any gene: 13. CDR3 in DNA: TGTGCCAGCAGCCACCCCAGGGGGCCTAGTCAAAATCAGCCCCAGCATTTT. It codes for CASSHPRGPSQNQPQHF. The full variable domain, in which reference TRBV5-8 and TRBJ1-5 provide the parts outside the CDR3, is EAGVTQSPTHLIKTRGQQATLRCSPISGHTSVYWYQQALGLGLQFLLWYDEGEERNRGNFPPRFSGRQFPNYSSELNVNALELEDSALYLCASSHPRGPSQNQPQHFGDGTRLSIL.

The V call is TRBV29-1, the J call TRBJ2-4; TRBD2 might be the D (5 bases). The CDR3 loop spans 14 amino acids. V lost 4 bases to trimming and J lost 5 bases, with 15 bases between them. Looked up from germline, CDR1 is SQVTM and CDR2 is ANQGSEA. CDR3 in DNA: TGCAGCGTTGGCGGGTACCCAAGCGAAAACATTCAGTACTTC. Residues: CSVGGYPSENIQYF.

V and J are TRBV27 and TRBJ2-7; D is uncertain. Trimming shortened V by 6 bases and J by 5 bases, and 17 bases separated the two germline ends. Germline V lookup: CDR1 MNHEY, CDR2 SMNVEV (reference sequence). This CDR3 comprises 14 residues. The CDR3 region has the DNA TGTGCCAGCAGCACCACGGACCCGGGCGACGAGCAGTACTTC. This sequence encodes CASSTTDPGDEQYF.

The chain couples TRBV10-2 to TRBJ1-5; the D gene is possibly TRBD1 (6 bases). Germline V gene lookup returns CDR1 WSHSY and CDR2 SAAADI. Trimming removed 2 bases from V and 9 bases from J, with 17 bases in between. This CDR3 region has 15 residues. In DNA form, the CDR3 reads TGCGCCAGCAGTGAGGGTCAAGGGGGAACCGTGCCCCAGCATTTT. Its translation: CASSEGQGGTVPQHF.